Sequencing of this T cell receptor beta chain was carried out in a study of blood T cell repertoires in COVID-19. About the study: Material from acute and convalescent COVID-19 was sourced from the United States, Italy and Spain. The cDNA or gDNA used as material had been derived from T cells, B-cell-depleted T cells, or PBMCs.

There are 14 residues in the CDR3. The V gene end was trimmed by 6 bases and the J gene end by 6 bases; junction bases not matched to a gene: 10. Germline lookup yields CDR1 SQVTM and CDR2 ANQGSEA. Produced via immunoSEQ multiplex PCR; TCRdb's table is partial and in-frame only. The table has over 120,000 clones, 88% seen once. This sequence originates from a man aged 70 or older with acute or convalescent COVID-19. The sample was peripheral blood. The chain employs TRBV29-1 and TRBJ2-7; 11 nucleotides line up with TRBD2. In DNA, the CDR3 is TGCAGCGTGAACATACTAGCGGGAGCCGGCGAGCAGTACTTC. Encoded protein: CSVNILAGAGEQYF.